This TCR beta chain originates from a study of control samples from healthy donors and cancer patients. Using immunoSEQ multiplex PCR, the repertoire was profiled, and TCRdb retains in-frame clones only, with some absent. The sample records 150,000 or so clones, approximately 93% being singletons. Trimming took off 4 bases at V and 0 bases at J, with 13 bases between the two ends. The CDR3 contains 15 residues. Germline V gene data show CDR1 as SGHAT and CDR2 as FQNNGV. This receptor was obtained from a young man in good health. The sequencing input was blood. V usage is TRBV11-2 and J usage is TRBJ2-7; D remains unclear. The CDR3 sequence: CASSWAAPSSYEQYF. CDR3 nucleotide sequence: TGTGCCAGCAGCTGGGCCGCCCCGAGCTCCTACGAGCAGTACTTC.